One sample yielded the 23 T cell receptor beta chains listed below, sequenced in a study of regulatory T cells in long-lasting Graves disease. Time point defined: newly diagnosed GD, antithyroid drugs for less than 3 months. The TCR library was made from RNA that had been extracted from PBMCs in TRIzol. Investigators prepared the TCR beta libraries by applying iRepertoire HTBI primers and Arm-PCR of CDR3 regions. TCRdb processed the multiplex PCR reads anew with MiXCR; each CDR3 protein has one entry. The sample holds 350,000 to 550,000 distinct CDR3 sequences, about 15% seen once. These data were likewise used in another study, on T cells in Graves' hyperthyroidism and ophthalmopathy.

Sequenced material: peripheral blood mononuclear cells (PBMCs), taken at new diagnosis, from a patient treated with antithyroid drugs. These receptors were obtained from a woman in her twenties or thirties with Graves disease.

The rearrangement joins TRBV9 to TRBJ2-3; TRBD2 might be the D (5 bases). The J call may be wrong; the DNA end is better matched by TRBJ2-1. CDR1 SGDLS and CDR2 YYNGEE come from the germline V gene. This CDR3 region has 14 residues. The chain's CDR3 is CASSVGIGGDEQFF. CDR3 nucleotides: TGTGCCAGCAGCGTAGGGATAGGAGGAGATGAGCAGTTCTTC.

This clonotype was recorded many times. This sequence joins TRBV28 and TRBJ2-1, with 11 bases identical to TRBD2. Germline V lookup: CDR1 MDHEN, CDR2 SYDVKM. Trimming at V came to 3 bases and at J to 9 bases, leaving 10 bases not matched to a gene. This CDR3 is 16 amino acids long. This CDR3 is CASSLDSGRAAGEQFF. As DNA, the CDR3 is TGTGCCAGCAGTTTGGATAGCGGGAGGGCCGCGGGTGAGCAGTTCTTC.

This clonotype was counted a single time. Sequence at one end of the junction differs from germline and may be a read error. The V and J genes are TRBV11-2 and TRBJ2-5; D might be TRBD1 (5 bases). The germline V gene encodes CDR1 SGHAT and CDR2 FQNNGV. The CDR3 length is 12 residues. CDR3 protein: CASSAQEEAQYF. As DNA, the CDR3 is TGTGCCAGCAGCGCACAGGAAGAGGCCCAGTACTTC. Supplemented by reference TRBV11-2 and TRBJ2-5, the full variable domain reads EAGVAQSPRYKIIEKRQSVAFWCNPISGHATLYWYQQILGQGPKLLIQFQNNGVVDDSQLPKDRFSAERLKGVDSTLKIQPAKLEDSAVYLCASSAQEEAQYFGPGTRLLVL.

In this sample, this clonotype turned up many times. The chain joins TRBV28 to TRBJ2-1; 9 bases match TRBD1. Germline loops: CDR1 MDHEN, CDR2 SYDVKM. V shed 3 bases, J shed 6 bases, and the junction held 24 bases outside the gene matches. This CDR3 spans 21 amino acids. CDR3 loop: CASSLPPPPPLQGATSNEQFF. Written as DNA, the CDR3 is TGTGCCAGCAGTTTGCCTCCCCCTCCTCCCCTACAGGGGGCAACGAGCAATGAGCAGTTCTTC.

Concerning this clonotype itself: With a much larger clone just one base away, this may be a read error. This CDR3 reads CASRSISGQPYEQYF. The CDR3 nucleotides read TGTGCCAGCAGGTCCATTTCGGGGCAGCCCTACGAGCAGTACTTC. V usage is TRBV6-1 and J usage is TRBJ2-7; possibly TRBD1 or TRBD2 for D (5 bases each). The germline V gene encodes CDR1 MNHNS and CDR2 SASEGT. V was cut by 6 bases and J by 2 bases, with 17 bases left in between. The CDR3 is made up of 15 amino acids.

V is TRBV6-7 and J is TRBJ2-3; 10 bases align to TRBD2. TRBV6-7 falls under the ORF class, with uncertain function. V lost 4 bases to trimming and J lost 3 bases; unmatched junction nucleotides: 10. This CDR3 is built from 17 residues. The CDR3 sequence is CASSSPLGAGGTDTQYF. CDR3 sequence (DNA): TGTGCCAGCAGTTCTCCTCTTGGAGCGGGAGGGACAGATACGCAGTATTTT.

This clonotype was seen a few times. V is TRBV12-3 or TRBV12-4 and J is TRBJ2-2; D is uncertain. Trimming left V 1 base short and J 3 bases short, with 12 bases between. The CDR3 covers 16 residues. The CDR3 region has the DNA TGTGCCAGCAGTTTAGGTATGCTGGCCCACACCGGGGAGCTGTTTTTT. It codes for CASSLGMLAHTGELFF.

This clonotype has at least ten counts. The CDR3 sequence is CASSFIPYSYNEQFF. In DNA form, the CDR3 reads TGTGCCAGCAGTTTTATACCGTACTCCTACAATGAGCAGTTCTTC. The rearrangement joins TRBV27 to TRBJ2-1; D unclear. The CDR3 is 15 residues long. Germline values: CDR1 MNHEY, CDR2 SMNVEV (reference sequence). With 3 bases removed from V and 0 bases from J, the gap between germline ends came to 9 bases.

This clonotype was seen at least ten times. The chain joins TRBV20-1 to TRBJ1-5; TRBD1 aligns across 9 bases. Germline-derived CDR1 and CDR2 are DFQATT and SNEGSKA (reference sequence). V lost 5 bases to trimming and J lost 0 bases; unmatched junction nucleotides: 11. This CDR3 is 17 amino acids long. The CDR3 DNA reads TGCAGTGCTCCGGGCGGGACAGGGAGTTATAGCAATCAGCCCCAGCATTTT. Encoded protein: CSAPGGTGSYSNQPQHF.

This clonotype has ten or more counts. The chain combines TRBV24-1 with TRBJ1-5, with 7 positions matching TRBD1. V lost 11 bases to trimming and J lost 0 bases; unmatched junction nucleotides: 6. In germline, CDR1 is KGHDR, CDR2 SFDVKD. This CDR3 spans 14 amino acids. CDR3 sequence (DNA): TGTGCCATTGGACAGGATCATAGCAATCAGCCCCAGCATTTT. It encodes CAIGQDHSNQPQHF.

Many counts were recorded for this clonotype. This chain links TRBV7-8 with TRBJ2-5; 9 bases are a match to TRBD2. The germline CDR1 and CDR2 sequences are SGHVS and FQNEAQ. Germline trimming cut 5 bases from V and 4 bases from J; bases unmatched to any gene: 11. CDR3 length equals 16 residues. DNA for the CDR3: TGTGCCAGCAGCCCTTTAAGTAGCGGGAGAAGAGAGACCCAGTACTTC. Its translation is CASSPLSSGRRETQYF. The variable domain in full, completed from reference TRBV7-8 and TRBJ2-5, reads GAGVSQSPRYKVAKRGQDVALRCDPISGHVSLFWYQQALGQGPEFLTYFQNEAQLDKSGLPSDRFFAERPEGSVSTLKIQRTQQEDSAVYLCASSPLSSGRRETQYFGPGTRLLVL.

Regarding this clonotype: At one end the junction does not follow the germline gene, possibly because of a read error. The V gene is TRBV6-5, the J gene TRBJ2-1; no definite D call. The germline V gene encodes CDR1 MNHEY and CDR2 SVGAGI. This CDR3 comprises 16 residues. The CDR3 nucleotides read TGTGCCAGCAGTTACTCGCGGTACCCCGTTCTTAATGAGCAGCTCTTC. This codes for CASSYSRYPVLNEQLF.

The chain couples TRBV20-1 to TRBJ2-7; D is perhaps TRBD1 (6 bases). V lost 5 bases and J lost 7, with 24 bases in between. This CDR3 contains 15 residues. The germline gives CDR1 DFQATT, CDR2 SNEGSKA (reference sequence). CDR3 DNA sequence: TGCAGTGCTTACTCCCCTGGCAGGGGACAAGGAGAGCAGTACTTC. This codes for CSAYSPGRGQGEQYF.

The chain uses TRBV16 and TRBJ2-7; the D gene could be TRBD1 or TRBD2 (6 bases each). Germline CDR1 reads KGHSY; CDR2 reads FQNENV. Trimming shortened V by 2 bases and J by 7 bases, and 21 bases separated the two germline ends. This CDR3 spans 16 amino acids. CDR3 nucleotides: TGTGCCAGCAGCCAAGGGGGCGGGGTAGGCTACAATGAGCAGTACTTC. Amino acid sequence: CASSQGGGVGYNEQYF.

This clonotype was found many times. In DNA form, the CDR3 reads TGTGCCAGCAGCTTACTAGCGGGAGGGACCCCCTACGAGCAGTACTTC. The encoded protein is CASSLLAGGTPYEQYF. The chain employs TRBV7-3 and TRBJ2-7; the match to TRBD2 covers 12 bases. The CDR3 length is 16 residues. The V segment lost 2 bases and the J segment 2 bases; nucleotides outside the gene matches: 4. Germline V lookup: CDR1 SGHTA, CDR2 FQGTGA.

This clonotype came up many times. The CDR3 protein is CASTSGDTSTDTQYF. CDR3 bases: TGTGCCAGCACCTCCGGAGACACTAGCACAGATACGCAGTATTTT. The V gene is TRBV6-1, the J gene TRBJ2-3; D ambiguous. This CDR3 contains 15 residues. V shed 7 bases and J shed 0 bases, with 14 bases lying between them. Germline loops: CDR1 MNHNS, CDR2 SASEGT.

This clonotype was recorded at least ten times. V gene TRBV12-5 combines with J gene TRBJ2-7; perhaps TRBD2 as D (5 bases). This CDR3 spans 13 amino acids. V was cut by 1 base and J by 10 bases, with 14 bases left in between. CDR1 and CDR2 (germline): LGHNT, FRNRAP. CDR3 in amino acids: CASGLAPGREQYF. Written as DNA, the CDR3 is TGTGCTAGTGGTTTGGCCCCAGGTCGGGAACAGTACTTC.

Many counts were recorded for this clonotype. The V call is TRBV20-1, the J call TRBJ2-5; D possibly corresponds to TRBD1 (5 bases). CDR3 size: 16 residues. The V end was cut by 1 base, the J end by 5 bases, with 20 bases between. Germline CDR1 DFQATT, CDR2 SNEGSKA (reference sequence). CDR3 nucleotide sequence: TGCAGTGCTAGAGGAGACGGCGATGGGGCAAGCGAGACCCAGTACTTC. Amino acid sequence: CSARGDGDGASETQYF.

The V gene is TRBV20-1, the J gene TRBJ2-7; 8 nucleotides align to TRBD1. The V gene's germline CDR1 is DFQATT and CDR2 SNEGSKA (reference sequence). The CDR3 spans 18 residues. Losses at the gene ends were 3 bases for V and 3 bases for J; bases not matched to a gene: 19. CDR3 DNA sequence: TGCAGTGCTAGTCGGGACAGGCGACAAACTACGACAAACTACGAGCAGTACTTC. As protein: CSASRDRRQTTTNYEQYF.

This clonotype was counted many times. The chain uses TRBV3-1 and TRBJ2-5, with 11 bases matching TRBD2. Germline CDR1 reads LGHDT; CDR2 reads YNNKEL (reference sequence). The V segment lost 7 bases and the J segment 5 bases; nucleotides outside the gene matches: 6. This CDR3 has 14 amino acids. CDR3 bases: TGTGCCAGCATGCTAGCGGGAGGTGTTGAGACCCAGTACTTC. Protein sequence: CASMLAGGVETQYF.

V and J are TRBV5-1 and TRBJ1-2, with 10 bases aligning to TRBD1. Trimming took 3 bases from V and 4 from J; bases not matched to a gene: 18. The CDR3 sequence is 19 residues long. Germline V gene sequence: CDR1 SGHRS, CDR2 YFSETQ. CDR3 coding DNA: TGCGCCAGCAGCTCCGACAGGGGGCTGGCGGATCAGTTCATCTATGGCTACACCTTC. As protein: CASSSDRGLADQFIYGYTF.

Ten or more counts support this clonotype. In nucleotides, the CDR3 is TGTGCCAGCAGCTTTTCTAGCGGGAGTAATGAGCAGTTCTTC. This translates into CASSFSSGSNEQFF. V is TRBV11-2 and J is TRBJ2-1; 10 bases fit TRBD2. V lost 3 bases and J lost 7; bases outside the gene matches: 3. The length of the CDR3 is 14 residues. Germline V gene sequence: CDR1 SGHAT, CDR2 FQNNGV.

This clonotype is a singleton in its sample. The chain has TRBV2 and TRBJ2-1; TRBD2 aligns across 13 bases. With 4 bases clipped from V and 12 bases from J, the junction kept 12 bases outside the gene matches. Germline loops: CDR1 SNHLY, CDR2 FYNNEI. The CDR3 is 16 residues long. The CDR3 loop reads CASSGTSGRAGSVQFF. In DNA, the CDR3 is TGTGCCAGCAGTGGTACTAGCGGGAGGGCGGGTTCGGTGCAGTTCTTC.